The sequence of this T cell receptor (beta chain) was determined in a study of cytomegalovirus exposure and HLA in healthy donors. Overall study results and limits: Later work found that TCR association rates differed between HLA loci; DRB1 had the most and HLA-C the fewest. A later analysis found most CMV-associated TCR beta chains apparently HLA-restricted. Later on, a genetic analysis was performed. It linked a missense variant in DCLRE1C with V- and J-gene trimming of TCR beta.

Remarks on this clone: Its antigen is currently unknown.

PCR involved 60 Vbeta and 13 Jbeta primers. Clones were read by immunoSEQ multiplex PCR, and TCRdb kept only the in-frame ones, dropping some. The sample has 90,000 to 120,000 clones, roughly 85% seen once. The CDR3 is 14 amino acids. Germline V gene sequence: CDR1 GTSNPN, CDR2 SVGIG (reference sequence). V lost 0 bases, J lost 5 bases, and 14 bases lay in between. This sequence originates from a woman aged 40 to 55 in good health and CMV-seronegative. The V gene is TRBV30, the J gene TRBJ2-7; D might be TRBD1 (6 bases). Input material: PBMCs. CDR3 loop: CAWSVEQGLDEQYF. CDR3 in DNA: TGTGCCTGGAGTGTAGAACAGGGCCTGGACGAGCAGTACTTC.